These T cell receptor beta chains were read from a single sample in a study of a mutant IDH1 vaccine in newly diagnosed glioma. These receptors have no identified antigens. Here immunoSEQ multiplex PCR was the method, and the copy in TCRdb shows in-frame clones only, minus some. The sample records about 54,000 clones, 87% being singletons. The material sequenced was PBMCs, taken from a glioma patient whose treatment included an IDH1 peptide vaccine. The receptor set was obtained from a man aged 40-49 years with glioma. Each CDR3 is given with its conserved first and last residue. Each record gives: V gene, clone size, J gene, D gene, CDR3 protein, CDR3 DNA. D genes are given only for firm matches. Part of the rows lack a size; the others show once, few, many or a class for expanded clones.

V gene: TRBV14; clone size: .; J gene: TRBJ2-1; D gene: TRBD1; CDR3 protein: CASSPGQGHNEQFF; CDR3 DNA: TGTGCCAGCAGCCCAGGACAGGGTCACAATGAGCAGTTCTTC
V gene: TRBV6-5; clone size: .; J gene: TRBJ2-7; D gene: .; CDR3 protein: CASSYSGAVRSYEQYF; CDR3 DNA: TGTGCCAGCAGTTACTCGGGGGCCGTTCGCTCCTACGAGCAGTACTTC
V gene: TRBV14; clone size: .; J gene: TRBJ2-7; D gene: .; CDR3 protein: CASSGVLKSGTHLYEQYF; CDR3 DNA: TGTGCCAGCAGCGGAGTTCTAAAAAGCGGGACACACCTCTACGAGCAGTACTTC
V gene: TRBV4-2; clone size: .; J gene: TRBJ1-1; D gene: .; CDR3 protein: CASSQQGEAFF; CDR3 DNA: TGTGCCAGCAGCCAACAGGGTGAAGCTTTCTTT
V gene: TRBV7-6; clone size: .; J gene: TRBJ1-4; D gene: TRBD1; CDR3 protein: CASSPTGQGLGTNEKLFF; CDR3 DNA: TGTGCCAGCAGCCCGACTGGACAGGGATTGGGCACTAATGAAAAACTGTTTTTT
V gene: TRBV5-1; clone size: .; J gene: TRBJ1-3; D gene: .; CDR3 protein: CASSQQDPKNTIYF; CDR3 DNA: TGCGCCAGCAGCCAACAGGACCCCAAAAACACCATATATTTT
V gene: TRBV7-2; clone size: once; J gene: TRBJ1-1; D gene: .; CDR3 protein: CASSARGAGVGTEAFF; CDR3 DNA: TGTGCCAGCAGCGCTAGGGGGGCAGGAGTGGGCACTGAAGCTTTCTTT
V gene: TRBV7-9; clone size: .; J gene: TRBJ2-6; D gene: .; CDR3 protein: CASSWAVRFSGANVLTF; CDR3 DNA: TGTGCCAGCAGCTGGGCGGTTAGGTTCTCTGGGGCCAACGTCCTGACTTTC
V gene: TRBV4-2; clone size: .; J gene: TRBJ2-7; D gene: TRBD2; CDR3 protein: CASSQDPISGSIPYEQYF; CDR3 DNA: TGTGCCAGCAGCCAAGATCCCATTAGCGGGAGTATCCCCTACGAGCAGTACTTC
V gene: TRBV25-1; clone size: .; J gene: TRBJ2-5; D gene: .; CDR3 protein: CASRAGETQYF; CDR3 DNA: TGTGCCAGCAGAGCTGGGGAGACCCAGTACTTC
V gene: TRBV14; clone size: .; J gene: TRBJ1-4; D gene: .; CDR3 protein: CASSRVPGSLEKLFF; CDR3 DNA: TGTGCCAGCAGCCGAGTACCGGGGTCTCTGGAGAAACTGTTTTTT
V gene: TRBV9; clone size: .; J gene: TRBJ1-1; D gene: .; CDR3 protein: CASSAKNTEAFF; CDR3 DNA: TGTGCCAGCAGCGCAAAAAACACTGAAGCTTTCTTT
V gene: TRBV6-6; clone size: .; J gene: TRBJ2-7; D gene: TRBD1; CDR3 protein: CASRKVQGADYEQYF; CDR3 DNA: TGTGCCAGCAGGAAAGTTCAGGGGGCAGACTACGAGCAGTACTTC
V gene: TRBV5-1; clone size: .; J gene: TRBJ1-2; D gene: .; CDR3 protein: CASSLATSDGYTF; CDR3 DNA: TGCGCCAGCAGCTTAGCTACTTCCGATGGCTACACCTTC
V gene: TRBV7-2; clone size: .; J gene: TRBJ2-5; D gene: .; CDR3 protein: CASSLGGSQETQYF; CDR3 DNA: TGTGCCAGCAGCTTAGGGGGGTCACAAGAGACCCAGTACTTC
V gene: TRBV4-1; clone size: .; J gene: TRBJ1-5; D gene: .; CDR3 protein: CASSPEPLSNQPQHF; CDR3 DNA: TGCGCCAGCAGCCCTGAGCCGTTAAGCAATCAGCCCCAGCATTTT
V gene: TRBV27; clone size: few; J gene: TRBJ1-4; D gene: TRBD1; CDR3 protein: CASSLVRGGKLFF; CDR3 DNA: TGTGCCAGCAGTTTGGTCAGGGGGGGAAAACTGTTTTTT
V gene: TRBV11-3; clone size: .; J gene: TRBJ1-2; D gene: .; CDR3 protein: CASSPGGNGYTF; CDR3 DNA: TGTGCCAGCAGCCCTGGGGGGAATGGCTACACCTTC
V gene: TRBV28; clone size: once; J gene: TRBJ2-3; D gene: TRBD2; CDR3 protein: CASTGLAPPAGTDTQYF; CDR3 DNA: TGTGCCAGCACTGGACTAGCGCCCCCGGCAGGCACAGATACGCAGTATTTT
V gene: TRBV5-6; clone size: .; J gene: TRBJ2-7; D gene: TRBD1; CDR3 protein: CASSLDRDRLYEQYF; CDR3 DNA: TGTGCCAGCAGCTTGGACAGGGACAGGCTCTACGAGCAGTACTTC
V gene: TRBV11-1; clone size: .; J gene: TRBJ2-7; D gene: TRBD1; CDR3 protein: CASSGRDRGYEQYF; CDR3 DNA: TGTGCCAGCAGCGGCCGGGACAGGGGCTACGAGCAGTACTTC
V gene: TRBV5-4; clone size: .; J gene: TRBJ1-1; D gene: .; CDR3 protein: CASSLGRGEVEAFF; CDR3 DNA: TGTGCCAGCAGCTTGGGACGGGGCGAAGTCGAAGCTTTCTTT
V gene: TRBV5-6; clone size: few; J gene: TRBJ1-2; D gene: TRBD1; CDR3 protein: CASSPTGANYGYTF; CDR3 DNA: TGTGCCAGCAGCCCGACAGGGGCCAACTATGGCTACACCTTC
V gene: TRBV14; clone size: .; J gene: TRBJ2-5; D gene: .; CDR3 protein: CASSQDRQRETQYF; CDR3 DNA: TGTGCCAGCAGCCAAGATCGGCAGCGGGAGACCCAGTACTTC
V gene: TRBV7-6; clone size: .; J gene: TRBJ2-2; D gene: .; CDR3 protein: CASSNIDVRVRGELFF; CDR3 DNA: TGTGCCAGCAGCAATATAGACGTGCGGGTCAGGGGGGAGCTGTTTTTT
V gene: TRBV6-5; clone size: once; J gene: TRBJ2-5; D gene: .; CDR3 protein: CASSYSIGRIQETQYF; CDR3 DNA: TGTGCCAGCAGTTACTCGATCGGTCGTATCCAAGAGACCCAGTACTTC
V gene: TRBV6-1; clone size: .; J gene: TRBJ2-7; D gene: TRBD1; CDR3 protein: CASSGSGTGTFEQYF; CDR3 DNA: TGTGCCAGCTCCGGTAGTGGGACAGGGACCTTCGAGCAGTACTTC
V gene: TRBV30; clone size: .; J gene: TRBJ2-7; D gene: .; CDR3 protein: CARREMLEQYF; CDR3 DNA: TGTGCCCGTAGGGAGATGCTCGAGCAGTACTTC
V gene: TRBV2; clone size: .; J gene: TRBJ1-4; D gene: .; CDR3 protein: CASSVEEKLFF; CDR3 DNA: TGTGCCAGCAGTGTGGAAGAAAAACTGTTTTTT
V gene: TRBV19; clone size: .; J gene: TRBJ2-1; D gene: TRBD1; CDR3 protein: CASSVGGSLNEQFF; CDR3 DNA: TGTGCCAGTAGTGTAGGGGGCTCTCTGAATGAGCAGTTCTTC
V gene: TRBV5-1; clone size: .; J gene: TRBJ2-2; D gene: .; CDR3 protein: CASSLSTSNTGELFF; CDR3 DNA: TGCGCCAGCAGCTTGTCGACTAGTAACACCGGGGAGCTGTTTTTT
V gene: TRBV27; clone size: .; J gene: TRBJ2-2; D gene: TRBD1; CDR3 protein: CASSLRGLNTGELFF; CDR3 DNA: TGTGCCAGCAGTTTAAGGGGGCTTAACACCGGGGAGCTGTTTTTT
V gene: TRBV7-2; clone size: .; J gene: TRBJ2-7; D gene: TRBD1; CDR3 protein: CASSLDRGAAEQYF; CDR3 DNA: TGTGCCAGCAGCTTAGACAGGGGGGCGGCCGAGCAGTACTTC
V gene: TRBV11-2; clone size: .; J gene: TRBJ2-7; D gene: .; CDR3 protein: CASSFYEQYF; CDR3 DNA: TGTGCCAGCAGCTTCTACGAGCAGTACTTC
V gene: TRBV11-3; clone size: few; J gene: TRBJ2-7; D gene: .; CDR3 protein: CASSPILYF; CDR3 DNA: TGTGCCAGCAGCCCGATCCTGTACTTC
V gene: TRBV5-4; clone size: .; J gene: TRBJ2-7; D gene: TRBD2; CDR3 protein: CASSAPSGTSGIRAYEQYF; CDR3 DNA: TGTGCCAGCAGCGCCCCCTCCGGGACTAGCGGGATAAGAGCCTACGAGCAGTACTTC
V gene: TRBV7-7; clone size: .; J gene: TRBJ2-5; D gene: TRBD2; CDR3 protein: CASSLAWTSGETQYF; CDR3 DNA: TGTGCCAGCAGCTTAGCCTGGACTAGCGGAGAGACCCAGTACTTC
V gene: TRBV7-9; clone size: few; J gene: TRBJ1-5; D gene: .; CDR3 protein: CASSLERGLGSQHF; CDR3 DNA: TGTGCCAGCAGCTTAGAGCGGGGCCTGGGATCCCAGCATTTT
V gene: TRBV7-9; clone size: once; J gene: TRBJ1-4; D gene: .; CDR3 protein: CASSLGSVSEKLFF; CDR3 DNA: TGTGCCAGCAGCTTAGGATCGGTGAGCGAAAAACTGTTTTTT
V gene: TRBV6-5; clone size: .; J gene: TRBJ1-2; D gene: .; CDR3 protein: CASSYGPNYGYTF; CDR3 DNA: TGTGCCAGCAGTTACGGGCCTAACTATGGCTACACCTTC
V gene: TRBV2; clone size: .; J gene: TRBJ2-2; D gene: TRBD1; CDR3 protein: CASIRDRRNTGELFF; CDR3 DNA: TGTGCCAGCATCCGGGACAGGCGGAACACCGGGGAGCTGTTTTTT
V gene: TRBV9; clone size: once; J gene: TRBJ2-7; D gene: .; CDR3 protein: CASSADTFEQYF; CDR3 DNA: TGTGCCAGCAGCGCGGACACGTTCGAGCAGTACTTC
V gene: TRBV27; clone size: .; J gene: TRBJ2-2; D gene: TRBD2; CDR3 protein: CASRRTSGRATGELFF; CDR3 DNA: TGTGCCAGCAGAAGGACTAGCGGGAGGGCCACCGGGGAGCTGTTTTTT
V gene: TRBV11-2; clone size: .; J gene: TRBJ2-5; D gene: .; CDR3 protein: CASSLQETQYF; CDR3 DNA: TGTGCCAGCAGCTTACAAGAGACCCAGTACTTC
V gene: TRBV25-1; clone size: .; J gene: TRBJ1-2; D gene: .; CDR3 protein: CASSEYRGYYGYTF; CDR3 DNA: TGTGCCAGCAGTGAATATAGGGGCTACTATGGCTACACCTTC
V gene: TRBV5-1; clone size: .; J gene: TRBJ2-1; D gene: .; CDR3 protein: CASSLQRVNNEQFF; CDR3 DNA: TGCGCCAGCAGCTTGCAGCGGGTCAACAATGAGCAGTTCTTC
V gene: TRBV11-2; clone size: .; J gene: TRBJ1-5; D gene: TRBD1; CDR3 protein: CASSLGQGAYQPQHF; CDR3 DNA: TGTGCCAGCAGCTTAGGTCAGGGGGCCTATCAGCCCCAGCATTTT
V gene: TRBV30; clone size: .; J gene: TRBJ2-2; D gene: .; CDR3 protein: CAWSPHDRRSGELFF; CDR3 DNA: TGTGCCTGGAGTCCCCACGACAGGAGGTCCGGGGAGCTGTTTTTT
V gene: TRBV5-4; clone size: .; J gene: TRBJ2-5; D gene: .; CDR3 protein: CASSPGGRSETQYF; CDR3 DNA: TGTGCCAGCAGCCCAGGCGGTCGTTCAGAGACCCAGTACTTC